This TCR beta chain derives from a study of blood T cell repertoires in COVID-19. This clone has a single count. Under the authors' procedure: Estimates of nucleated cell counts were drawn from the amplification of reference gene primers. TCRdb keeps only in-frame clones here, not all; method: immunoSEQ multiplex PCR. The DNA was the basis for D and trimming; V, J and clone size are from that table. In the table there are some 190,000 clones, about 88% of which are singletons. The source of this sequence is a man between 18 and 29 years old with active or convalescent COVID-19. Sequencing was performed on peripheral blood.

CDR3 nucleotide sequence: TGTGCCAGCAGCTTAAGTCCTAGCGGGCTTACAGATACGCAGTATTTT. This codes for CASSLSPSGLTDTQYF. The rearrangement uses TRBV11-2 and TRBJ2-3, with 8 nucleotides matching TRBD2. CDR1 is SGHAT, CDR2 FQNNGV, per germline. The CDR3 covers 16 residues. V shed 2 bases, J shed 3 bases, and the junction held 7 bases outside the gene matches.